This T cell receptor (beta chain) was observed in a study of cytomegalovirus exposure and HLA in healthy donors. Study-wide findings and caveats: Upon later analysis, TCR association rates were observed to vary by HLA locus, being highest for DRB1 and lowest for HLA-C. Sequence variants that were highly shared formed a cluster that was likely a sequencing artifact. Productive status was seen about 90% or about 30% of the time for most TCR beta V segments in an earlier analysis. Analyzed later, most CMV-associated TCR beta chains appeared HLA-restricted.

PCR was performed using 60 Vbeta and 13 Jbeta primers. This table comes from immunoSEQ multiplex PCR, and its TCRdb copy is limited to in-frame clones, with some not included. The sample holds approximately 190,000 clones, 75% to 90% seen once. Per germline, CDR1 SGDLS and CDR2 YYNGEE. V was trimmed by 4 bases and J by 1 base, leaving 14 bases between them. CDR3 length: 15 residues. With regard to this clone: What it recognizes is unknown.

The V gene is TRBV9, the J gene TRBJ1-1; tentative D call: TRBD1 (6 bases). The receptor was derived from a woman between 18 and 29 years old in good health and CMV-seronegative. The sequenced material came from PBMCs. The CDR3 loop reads CASSPETGANTEAFF. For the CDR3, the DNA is TGTGCCAGCAGCCCCGAGACAGGCGCGAACACTGAAGCTTTCTTT.